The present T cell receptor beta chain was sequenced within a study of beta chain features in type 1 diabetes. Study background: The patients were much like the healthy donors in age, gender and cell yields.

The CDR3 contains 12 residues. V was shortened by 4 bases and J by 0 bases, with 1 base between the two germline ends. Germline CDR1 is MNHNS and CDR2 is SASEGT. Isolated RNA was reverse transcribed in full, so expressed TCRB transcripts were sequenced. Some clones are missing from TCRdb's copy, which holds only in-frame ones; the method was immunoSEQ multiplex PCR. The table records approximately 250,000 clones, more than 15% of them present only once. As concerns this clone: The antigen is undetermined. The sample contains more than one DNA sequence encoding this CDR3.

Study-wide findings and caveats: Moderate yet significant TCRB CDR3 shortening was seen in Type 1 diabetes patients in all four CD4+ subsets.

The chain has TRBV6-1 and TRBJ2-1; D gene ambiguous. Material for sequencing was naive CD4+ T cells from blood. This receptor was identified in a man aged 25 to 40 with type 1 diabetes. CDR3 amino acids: CASSGSYNEQFF. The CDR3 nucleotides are TGTGCCAGCAGTGGCTCCTACAATGAGCAGTTCTTC.